Listed here are 26 T cell receptor beta chains from one sample, sequenced in a study of blood T cell repertoires in COVID-19. Repertoires were generated with immunoSEQ multiplex PCR, while TCRdb's copy carries only in-frame clones and drops some. The sample records about 400,000 clones, 88% being singletons. The sequenced sample was PBMCs or T cells enriched from blood (not recorded which). The receptors were gathered from a woman in her thirties or forties with acute COVID-19.

The chain carries TRBV2 and TRBJ2-4; 7 bases agree with TRBD1. Per germline, CDR1 SNHLY and CDR2 FYNNEI. The CDR3 runs to 12 residues. The V segment lost 6 bases and the J segment 7 bases; nucleotides outside the gene matches: 3. The CDR3 sequence: CASRDRSNIQYF. Here the CDR3 DNA reads TGTGCCAGCAGGGACAGGAGCAACATTCAGTACTTC.

The chain couples TRBV7-9 to TRBJ2-2, with TRBD2 matching over 7 bases. The CDR3 is 14 residues long. Trimming removed 2 bases from V and 4 bases from J; junction bases left unmatched: 1. The germline gives CDR1 SEHNR, CDR2 FQNEAQ (reference sequence). This CDR3 is CASSLLAATGELFF. For the CDR3, the DNA is TGTGCCAGCAGCTTACTAGCGGCCACCGGGGAGCTGTTTTTT.

This chain joins TRBV7-9 and TRBJ2-1; TRBD2 matches at 10 bases. This CDR3 region has 17 residues. Germline-derived CDR1 and CDR2 are SEHNR and FQNEAQ (reference sequence). Unmatched junction bases numbered 7, after V lost 4 bases and J lost 1 base. The CDR3 loop reads CASSSSGGVLSYNEQFF. In DNA form, the CDR3 reads TGTGCCAGCAGCTCAAGCGGGGGGGTCCTTTCCTACAATGAGCAGTTCTTC.

This clone occurred a few times. The same CDR3 is also encoded by other DNA sequences in this sample. CDR3: CASSLSLNTEAFF. CDR3 nucleotide sequence: TGTGCCAGCAGTCTTAGCTTGAACACTGAAGCTTTCTTT. The rearrangement links TRBV6-5 to TRBJ1-1, with D unclear. CDR3 length equals 13 residues. The germline gives CDR1 MNHEY, CDR2 SVGAGI. V was cut by 5 bases and J by 0 bases, with 7 bases left in between.

This chain connects TRBV30 to TRBJ2-5, with D perhaps TRBD1 (6 bases). The CDR3 loop spans 15 amino acids. V was trimmed by 0 bases and J by 4 bases, leaving 15 bases between them. From germline, CDR1 is GTSNPN and CDR2 SVGIG (reference sequence). Written as DNA, the CDR3 is TGTGCCTGGAGTGTCCCTCGGACAGCACGAGAGACCCAGTACTTC. This sequence encodes CAWSVPRTARETQYF.

This clone was detected a few times. The DNA of the CDR3 is TGTGCCACCCGAGGGGGTAGCACAGATACGCAGTATTTT. Encoded protein: CATRGGSTDTQYF. J is TRBJ2-3 and V is TRBV24-1, with D maybe TRBD1 (6 bases). V shed 9 bases and J shed 0 bases, with 9 bases lying between them. CDR1 KGHDR and CDR2 SFDVKD come from the germline V gene. There are 13 residues in the CDR3.

CDR3 bases: TGTGCCAGTAGGTCCCAGGGCAATCAGCCCCAGCATTTT. This codes for CASRSQGNQPQHF. This chain links TRBV19 with TRBJ1-5; D remains ambiguous. V was clipped by 6 bases and J by 2 bases, with 8 bases between them. CDR3 length: 13 amino acids. Germline CDR1 reads LNHDA; CDR2 reads SQIVND (reference sequence).

The chain links TRBV2 to TRBJ1-1, with D perhaps TRBD1 (5 bases). The V gene lost 4 bases and the J gene lost 2 bases, with 14 bases spanning the gap. Per the germline V gene, CDR1 is SNHLY and CDR2 is FYNNEI. The CDR3 sequence is 15 residues long. CDR3 residues: CASSGGWGVNTEAFF. The DNA of the CDR3 is TGTGCCAGCAGTGGAGGTTGGGGGGTCAACACTGAAGCTTTCTTT. The full variable domain, with the rest looked up from reference TRBV2 and TRBJ1-1, is EPEVTQTPSHQVTQMGQEVILRCVPISNHLYFYWYRQILGQKVEFLVSFYNNEISEKSEIFDDQFSVERPDGSNFTLKIRSTKLEDSAMYFCASSGGWGVNTEAFFGQGTRLTVV.

This clone was observed a single time. The sample has other DNA sequences that encode this CDR3 too. This chain uses TRBV7-8 with TRBJ2-7; TRBD1 is a possible D gene (6 bases). Trimming removed 1 base at V and 4 bases at J, with 11 bases between. The CDR3 covers 14 residues. The germline V gene encodes CDR1 SGHVS and CDR2 FQNEAQ. The CDR3 region is CASSLGGGSYEQYF. The CDR3 nucleotides are TGTGCCAGCAGCTTAGGTGGGGGCTCTTACGAGCAGTACTTC.

This chain uses TRBV4-1 with TRBJ2-7, with D unclear. CDR1 is MGHRA, CDR2 YSYEKL, per germline. V lost 2 bases and J lost 3, with 14 bases in between. CDR3 length: 15 residues. As DNA, the CDR3 is TGCGCCAGCAGCCAACCCTCCAGGAACTTCTACGAGCAGTACTTC. Protein product: CASSQPSRNFYEQYF.

J is TRBJ2-5 and V is TRBV6-5, with D maybe TRBD1 (6 bases). Trimming removed 6 bases from V and 2 bases from J, with 13 bases in between. The germline gives CDR1 MNHEY, CDR2 SVGAGI. The CDR3 is 14 residues long. DNA for the CDR3: TGTGCCAGCAGCGGACGGGGACATCAAGAGACCCAGTACTTC. Translation gives CASSGRGHQETQYF.

This clone was counted between two and nine times. The identical CDR3 is also encoded by other nucleotide sequences in the sample. The rearrangement joins TRBV7-9 to TRBJ1-1, with D tentatively TRBD1 (6 bases). This CDR3 comprises 14 residues. Trimming took 3 bases from V and 0 from J, leaving 8 bases between them. The germline CDR1 and CDR2 sequences are SEHNR and FQNEAQ (reference sequence). CDR3 loop: CASSLAGVNTEAFF. The DNA for the CDR3 is TGTGCCAGCAGCTTGGCAGGGGTGAACACTGAAGCTTTCTTT.

J is TRBJ1-2 and V is TRBV9; weak D call: TRBD1 (6 bases). Germline lookup yields CDR1 SGDLS and CDR2 YYNGEE. Between the trimmed V and J ends, which lost 5 bases and 6 bases, there was a span of 17 bases. There are 14 residues in the CDR3. CDR3 sequence: CASSEDSSLDGYTF. CDR3 nucleotide sequence: TGTGCCAGCAGTGAGGACAGTTCTCTTGATGGCTACACCTTC.

The chain is built from TRBV7-6 and TRBJ2-2, with 9 bases matching TRBD2. CDR3 length equals 15 residues. Germline CDR1 is SGHVS and CDR2 is FNYEAQ. V dropped 9 bases and J dropped 4; count of bases not matched to a gene: 9. DNA for the CDR3: TGTGCCAGTGCACCGGGACTAGCCCTCACCGGGGAGCTGTTTTTT. It yields the protein CASAPGLALTGELFF.

The rearrangement links TRBV2 to TRBJ2-7; D is possibly TRBD1 (6 bases). CDR3 size: 15 residues. V lost 5 bases and J lost 0, with 14 bases in between. Per germline, CDR1 SNHLY and CDR2 FYNNEI. The CDR3 nucleotides read TGTGCCAGCAGTCCGGACAGTTCGATCTCCTACGAGCAGTACTTC. Protein product: CASSPDSSISYEQYF. Using reference TRBV2 and TRBJ2-7 for the parts outside the CDR3, the full variable domain is EPEVTQTPSHQVTQMGQEVILRCVPISNHLYFYWYRQILGQKVEFLVSFYNNEISEKSEIFDDQFSVERPDGSNFTLKIRSTKLEDSAMYFCASSPDSSISYEQYFGPGTRLTVT.

The chain couples TRBV19 to TRBJ1-1, with D unclear. The germline V gene encodes CDR1 LNHDA and CDR2 SQIVND (reference sequence). The ends were cut back, 6 bases at V and 1 base at J, with 6 bases in the middle. The CDR3 has 12 amino acids. The CDR3 spells CASREGNTEAFF. CDR3 nucleotides: TGTGCCAGTAGAGAGGGGAACACTGAAGCTTTCTTT.

V and J are TRBV7-7 and TRBJ1-3; D gene unclear. Germline-derived CDR1 and CDR2 are SSHAT and FNYEAQ (reference sequence). CDR3 length: 17 residues. V was clipped by 0 bases and J by 3 bases, with 15 bases between them. The CDR3 here is CASSLAFGEAGGNTIYF. In nucleotides, the CDR3 is TGTGCCAGCAGCTTAGCTTTCGGGGAAGCGGGTGGAAACACCATATATTTT.

CDR3 nucleotide sequence: TGTGCCAGCAGCTCAAAGGTGGGCAGCTCGCTAGCTTTCGACTATGGCTACACCTTC. Translating gives CASSSKVGSSLAFDYGYTF. The chain employs TRBV5-8 and TRBJ1-2, with D unresolved. Trimming cost V 3 bases and J 3 bases, with 27 bases left between them. Germline V CDR1 and CDR2: SGHTS, YDEGEE. There are 19 residues in the CDR3.

V and J are TRBV7-2 and TRBJ2-3; TRBD2 matches at 9 bases. From germline, CDR1 is SGHTA and CDR2 FQGNSA. The ends lost 1 base at V and 5 bases at J; junction bases unmatched: 7. This CDR3 is 16 amino acids long. The CDR3, as DNA: TGTGCCAGCAGCTTAGATCGAGCGGGGGGTGTAGATACGCAGTATTTT. Translating gives CASSLDRAGGVDTQYF.

This chain uses TRBV11-2 with TRBJ1-3; D is unclear. Germline CDR1 is SGHAT and CDR2 is FQNNGV. The ends were cut back, 4 bases at V and 0 bases at J, with 10 bases in the middle. The CDR3 is 15 residues long. This chain's CDR3 is CASSSGLPSGNTIYF. CDR3 sequence (DNA): TGTGCCAGCAGCTCTGGACTGCCCTCTGGAAACACCATATATTTT.

The chain combines TRBV18 with TRBJ1-1; weak D call: TRBD1 (5 bases). V was shortened by 3 bases and J by 7 bases, with 15 bases between the two germline ends. Germline lookup yields CDR1 KGHSH and CDR2 LQKENI. The CDR3 is made up of 14 amino acids. The CDR3, as DNA: TGTGCCAGCTCACCGAGCTCAGGGATTGGTGAAGCTTTCTTT. Its protein is CASSPSSGIGEAFF.

V and J are TRBV5-8 and TRBJ1-3; D is uncertain. The CDR3 loop spans 16 amino acids. The germline gives CDR1 SGHTS, CDR2 YDEGEE. Trimming cost V 1 base and J 4 bases, with 15 bases left between them. The CDR3 DNA reads as TGTGCCAGCAGCTTGTGGGCGGGGAACGTCGGAAACACCATATATTTT. This translates into CASSLWAGNVGNTIYF.

This chain uses TRBV30 with TRBJ2-2; tentatively, D is TRBD2 (6 bases). The CDR3 is made up of 15 amino acids. The germline V gene encodes CDR1 GTSNPN and CDR2 SVGIG (reference sequence). Trimming took 4 bases from V and 8 from J, leaving 20 bases between them. This CDR3 is CAWTAWGVSSGELFF. The CDR3 nucleotides read TGTGCCTGGACAGCGTGGGGGGTGTCATCAGGGGAGCTGTTTTTT. The full variable domain, completed using reference TRBV30 and TRBJ2-2, is SQTIHQWPATLVQPVGSPLSLECTVEGTSNPNLYWYRQAAGRGLQLLFYSVGIGQISSEVPQNLSASRPQDRQFILSSKKLLLSDSGFYLCAWTAWGVSSGELFFGEGSRLTVL.

CDR3 nucleotides: TGCGCCAGCAGCCTTCAGACAGGGTCGGGTGAAAAACTGTTTTTT. It is translated as CASSLQTGSGEKLFF. This chain uses TRBV5-1 with TRBJ1-4; 7 nucleotides agree with TRBD1. Trimming took 4 bases from V and 7 from J; bases not matched to a gene: 10. This CDR3 is 15 amino acids long. In germline, CDR1 is SGHRS, CDR2 YFSETQ. Complete variable domain (other parts from reference TRBV5-1 and TRBJ1-4): KAGVTQTPRYLIKTRGQQVTLSCSPISGHRSVSWYQQTPGQGLQFLFEYFSETQRNKGNFPGRFSGRQFSNSRSEMNVSTLELGDSALYLCASSLQTGSGEKLFFGSGTQLSVL.

The CDR3 spells CASSEPETGTYGYTF. The CDR3 coding sequence is TGTGCCAGCAGTGAACCTGAGACAGGGACCTATGGCTACACCTTC. This chain joins TRBV6-1 and TRBJ1-2; 7 positions match TRBD1. The trim removed 2 bases at V and 4 bases at J, leaving 7 bases unmatched. In germline, CDR1 is MNHNS, CDR2 SASEGT. The CDR3 extends over 15 amino acids.

The rearrangement joins TRBV6-5 to TRBJ1-5; D gene unclear. This CDR3 comprises 13 residues. Germline CDR1 reads MNHEY; CDR2 reads SVGAGI. Trimming took off 4 bases at V and 9 bases at J, with 13 bases between the two ends. The CDR3, as DNA: TGTGCCAGCAGTTCAGGTGCAGGAAGGCCCCAGCATTTT. Amino acid sequence: CASSSGAGRPQHF.